These 4 T cell receptor beta chains were sequenced from one sample in a study of blood T cell repertoires in COVID-19. Here immunoSEQ multiplex PCR was the method, and the copy in TCRdb shows in-frame clones only, minus some. The data hold roughly 200,000 clones, with about nine tenths observed a single time. The sample consisted of PBMCs or T cells enriched from blood (not recorded which). These receptors came from a woman in her 40s with acute COVID-19.

This CDR3 reads CASSEGAGLNQPQHF. The CDR3 DNA reads as TGTGCCAGCAGTGAAGGAGCAGGGTTAAATCAGCCCCAGCATTTT. The chain uses TRBV6-1 and TRBJ1-5; D might be TRBD1 (5 bases). V dropped 1 base and J dropped 4 bases, with 11 bases sitting between them. The CDR3 has 15 amino acids. Germline V CDR1 and CDR2: MNHNS, SASEGT.

The rearrangement uses TRBV7-6 and TRBJ1-1; 7 bases align to TRBD1. The V segment lost 5 bases and the J segment 3 bases; nucleotides outside the gene matches: 12. This CDR3 is built from 16 residues. The germline gives CDR1 SGHVS, CDR2 FNYEAQ. The CDR3 spells CASSVSVRQGDTEAFF. The CDR3 bases are TGTGCCAGCAGCGTTTCCGTCCGACAGGGTGACACTGAAGCTTTCTTT.

This chain links TRBV6-5 with TRBJ2-2; D might be TRBD1 (5 bases). The CDR3 contains 15 residues. Trimming cost V 4 bases and J 5 bases, with 14 bases left between them. The V gene's germline CDR1 is MNHEY and CDR2 SVGAGI. CDR3 nucleotides: TGTGCCAGCAGTTCCTCCCGACAGAATACCGGGGAGCTGTTTTTT. It translates to CASSSSRQNTGELFF.

CDR3 residues: CASSPPGKSMNTEAFF. CDR3 DNA sequence: TGTGCCAGCTCACCACCGGGCAAGTCCATGAACACTGAAGCTTTCTTT. V and J are TRBV18 and TRBJ1-1, with D unclear. Between the trimmed V and J ends, which lost 0 bases and 0 bases, there was a span of 11 bases. CDR3 size: 16 residues. Germline CDR1 and CDR2: KGHSH and LQKENI.